The next 10 T cell receptor beta chains were all read from a single sample in a study of control samples from healthy donors and cancer patients (dated by TCRdb to the early 2020s). Library generation was performed with the immunoSEQ multiplex PCR assay. TCRdb holds this immuneACCESS table with in-frame rearrangements only. Some clones are missing; in checked studies, unresolved V genes explain under half, and the rest has no known cause. Within this sample are 250,000 to 300,000 clones, with around 79% of them counted one time only. The ten top clones hold roughly 15% of the sample. The sequencing input was PBMCs. The receptors originated from a woman in her sixties or seventies with lung cancer.

Concerning this clone itself: Germline is not matched at one junction end, which may reflect a read error. CDR3 coding DNA: TGTGCCCGCAGCCATAGACTCGACGCGGGGGGGTCCCGGGAGACCCAGTACTTC. Its protein is CARSHRLDAGGSRETQYF. This chain links TRBV3-1 (or the pseudogene TRBV3-2) with TRBJ2-5, with 9 bases identical to TRBD2. CDR1 is LGHDT and CDR2 is YNNKEL in the germline V gene (reference sequence). This CDR3 region has 18 residues.

The rearrangement uses TRBV7-2 and TRBJ2-7; 14 bases line up with TRBD2. CDR3 size: 14 residues. V lost 5 bases and J lost 7; bases outside the gene matches: 4. Germline V gives CDR1 SGHTA, CDR2 FQGNSA. DNA of the CDR3: TGTGCCAGCAGCCCCCGGACTAGCGGGAGGGAGCAGTACTTC. Protein: CASSPRTSGREQYF.

The V call is TRBV5-1, the J call TRBJ2-3; D assignment may be TRBD1 or TRBD2 (5 bases each). Germline assignment: CDR1 SGHRS and CDR2 YFSETQ. Trimming took off 6 bases at V and 2 bases at J, with 16 bases between the two ends. The CDR3 has 15 residues. CDR3 loop: CASTLGTFDTDTQYF. CDR3 sequence (DNA): TGCGCCAGCACCCTCGGGACCTTCGACACAGATACGCAGTATTTT.

This clone has more than one count but fewer than ten. The J gene is TRBJ2-7, the V gene TRBV30; D might be TRBD2 (6 bases). Germline loops: CDR1 GTSNPN, CDR2 SVGIG (reference sequence). The length of the CDR3 is 13 residues. V lost 3 bases to trimming and J lost 3 bases, with 12 bases between them. The CDR3 here is CAWRVPAGYEQYF. CDR3 DNA sequence: TGTGCCTGGAGGGTCCCAGCGGGCTACGAGCAGTACTTC.

The chain joins TRBV11-2 to TRBJ1-4, with D unresolved. The CDR3 runs 13 residues. V lost 2 bases and J 8 bases, leaving 9 bases between the germline ends. Germline CDR1 SGHAT, CDR2 FQNNGV. CDR3 sequence (DNA): TGTGCCAGCAGCTTATCGCAAGGAGAAAAACTGTTTTTT. It translates to CASSLSQGEKLFF. Full variable domain (outside the CDR3, taken from reference TRBV11-2 and TRBJ1-4): EAGVAQSPRYKIIEKRQSVAFWCNPISGHATLYWYQQILGQGPKLLIQFQNNGVVDDSQLPKDRFSAERLKGVDSTLKIQPAKLEDSAVYLCASSLSQGEKLFFGSGTQLSVL.

This chain links TRBV5-1 with TRBJ1-5, with unresolved D. The CDR3 has 13 residues. V lost 2 bases and J 2 bases, leaving 5 bases between the germline ends. Germline V gives CDR1 SGHRS, CDR2 YFSETQ. The CDR3 DNA follows: TGCGCCAGCAGCTTTGAGGGCAATCAGCCCCAGCATTTT. Amino acid sequence: CASSFEGNQPQHF.

The genes are TRBV30 and TRBJ1-2, with no clear D. The germline CDR1 and CDR2 sequences are GTSNPN and SVGIG (reference sequence). With 0 bases removed from V and 14 bases from J, the gap between germline ends came to 19 bases. CDR3 length: 13 residues. CDR3 nucleotides: TGTGCCTGGAGTGTAGGTTGGCGCGCCCCGAGGACCTTC. Translated: CAWSVGWRAPRTF.

This clone was detected once. The V call is TRBV19, the J call TRBJ1-5; 10 bases fit TRBD1. With V trimmed by 10 bases and J by 2 bases, 11 bases remained unmatched. This CDR3 spans 16 amino acids. Germline-derived CDR1 and CDR2 are LNHDA and SQIVND (reference sequence). CDR3 in DNA: TGTGCCACCCGACAAGCCGGGACAGGGGGCAATCAGCCCCAGCATTTT. As protein: CATRQAGTGGNQPQHF.

The rearrangement joins TRBV6-5 to TRBJ2-3, with TRBD2 matching 8 bases. V lost 6 bases and J lost 6; bases outside the gene matches: 8. Germline CDR1 is MNHEY and CDR2 is SVGAGI. The CDR3 has 14 amino acids. The CDR3 is CASSPGGAEDTQYF. The CDR3 nucleotides read TGTGCCAGCAGCCCCGGGGGGGCGGAGGATACGCAGTATTTT.

The rearrangement joins TRBV15 to TRBJ2-7; perhaps TRBD1 as D (6 bases). Germline-derived CDR1 and CDR2 are LNHNV and YYDKDF (reference sequence). The V gene lost 3 bases and the J gene lost 7 bases, with 10 bases spanning the gap. This CDR3 spans 12 amino acids. The CDR3 loop reads CATSSTGWEQYF. The CDR3 DNA reads as TGTGCCACCAGCAGTACAGGGTGGGAGCAGTACTTC.